Below are 21 T cell receptor beta chains sequenced from a single sample in a study of shared clonotypes between healthy human individuals. Libraries were prepared by immunoSEQ multiplex PCR; TCRdb keeps only in-frame clonotypes and omits some of them. Of 800,000 to 1,200,000 clones detected, approximately 80% appear once; the ten largest clones hold approximately 0.56%. The source material was memory CD4+ T cells from PBMCs. Subset specified: CD45RA-negative fraction. The receptors were gathered from a man aged 18 to 29 in good health. Some clones in this sample may be carry-over from other donors' samples.

Remarks on this clone: This may come from a read error, since a much larger clone is one base off. The chain is built from TRBV4-2 and TRBJ2-5; TRBD1 matches 9 bases. The CDR3 runs 14 residues. V trimming: 4 bases; J trimming: 5 bases; junction bases outside the gene matches: 5. Germline CDR1 LGHNA, CDR2 YNFKEQ. CDR3 sequence: CASSRGQGGETQYF. CDR3 nucleotide sequence: TGTGCCAGCAGCCGGGGACAGGGTGGGGAGACCCAGTACTTC.

V and J are TRBV11-3 and TRBJ2-1; weak D call: TRBD1 (5 bases). The CDR3 is made up of 14 amino acids. Germline CDR1 is SGHNT and CDR2 is YENEEA. Trimming pared 1 base from V and 2 bases from J, leaving 6 bases between. The CDR3 sequence is CASSLVGPYNEQFF. In DNA, the CDR3 is TGTGCCAGCAGCTTAGTGGGGCCCTACAATGAGCAGTTCTTC.

The genes are TRBV6-1 and TRBJ2-7; TRBD2 agrees at 11 bases. The CDR3 is 14 amino acids. Per the germline V gene, CDR1 is MNHNS and CDR2 is SASEGT. With 6 bases clipped from V and 7 bases from J, the junction kept 8 bases outside the gene matches. The CDR3 DNA sequence: TGTGCCAGCAGGTTAGCGGGAGGGCCTAAAGAGCAGTACTTC. Encoded protein: CASRLAGGPKEQYF.

Notes on this clone: This likely traces to a read error, being one base from a far larger clone. The chain couples TRBV25-1 to TRBJ1-5; 9 bases match TRBD1. The CDR3 loop spans 13 amino acids. Unmatched junction bases numbered 4, after V lost 9 bases and J lost 4 bases. Looked up from germline, CDR1 is MGHDK and CDR2 is SYGVNS. The CDR3 protein is CASRGTGNQPQHF. The CDR3 DNA reads as TGTGCCAGTAGGGGGACAGGGAATCAGCCCCAGCATTTT.

V usage is TRBV4-1 and J usage is TRBJ2-1, with unresolved D. The CDR3 covers 12 residues. CDR1 and CDR2 (germline): MGHRA, YSYEKL. V lost 4 bases and J lost 8, with 9 bases in between. CDR3 sequence reads: CASSPRWDEQFF. CDR3 nucleotide sequence: TGCGCCAGCAGCCCCCGGTGGGATGAGCAGTTCTTC.

A remark on this clone: The sample carries other DNA sequences with the same CDR3. The CDR3 sequence: CASSSGQNNEKLFF. CDR3 in DNA: TGCGCCAGCAGCTCGGGTCAGAATAATGAAAAACTGTTTTTT. This chain joins TRBV5-1 and TRBJ1-4; D is ambiguous. The CDR3 spans 14 residues. The germline V and J ends were trimmed by 3 bases and 4 bases, with 10 bases remaining between them. The germline V gene encodes CDR1 SGHRS and CDR2 YFSETQ.

The CDR3 region has the DNA TGCGCCAGCAGCTACGGACTAGCGGGAGGGACAGATACGCAGTATTTT. Translated, it gives CASSYGLAGGTDTQYF. V and J are TRBV5-1 and TRBJ2-3; TRBD2 matches at 15 bases. CDR1 and CDR2 (germline): SGHRS, YFSETQ. Unmatched junction bases numbered 2, after V lost 3 bases and J lost 3 bases. CDR3 length equals 16 residues.

The chain couples TRBV18 to TRBJ2-5, with D maybe TRBD2 (5 bases). Trimming took off 5 bases at V and 4 bases at J, with 14 bases between the two ends. There are 14 residues in the CDR3. Looked up from germline, CDR1 is KGHSH and CDR2 is LQKENI. The CDR3 protein is CASSTYTRAETQYF. The DNA of the CDR3 is TGTGCCAGCTCAACATATACTAGGGCAGAGACCCAGTACTTC.

On this clone itself: This same CDR3 is encoded by further DNA sequences in the sample. The chain employs TRBV7-9 and TRBJ2-7, with D perhaps matching TRBD2 (5 bases). This CDR3 has 13 residues. The germline V gene encodes CDR1 SEHNR and CDR2 FQNEAQ (reference sequence). Between the trimmed V and J ends, which lost 5 bases and 3 bases, there was a span of 11 bases. DNA of the CDR3: TGTGCCAGCAGCCCGACCGGGGTCTACGAGCAGTACTTC. It yields the protein CASSPTGVYEQYF.

V and J are TRBV25-1 and TRBJ2-3; maybe TRBD2 (5 bases). V lost 6 bases to trimming and J lost 2 bases, with 9 bases between them. CDR1 and CDR2 from the germline V gene are MGHDK and SYGVNS. This CDR3 spans 13 amino acids. CDR3 in DNA: TGTGCCAGCAGCAGCGGCCACACAGATACGCAGTATTTT. Translated: CASSSGHTDTQYF.

The genes are TRBV30 and TRBJ2-1; 7 bases line up with TRBD2. Germline V lookup: CDR1 GTSNPN, CDR2 SVGIG (reference sequence). There are 15 residues in the CDR3. Losses at the gene ends were 4 bases for V and 1 base for J; bases not matched to a gene: 7. The CDR3 reads CAWTRGGGSYNEQFF. The CDR3 DNA reads as TGTGCCTGGACGAGGGGCGGGGGTTCCTACAATGAGCAGTTCTTC.

The chain recombines TRBV4-1 with TRBJ2-3; 8 positions match TRBD2. Germline-derived CDR1 and CDR2 are MGHRA and YSYEKL. CDR3 length equals 17 residues. J lost 6 bases, V lost 4 bases, and 15 bases had no gene match. The CDR3 region is CASSPRSQAGDLDTQYF. CDR3 nucleotides: TGCGCCAGCAGCCCCCGGAGCCAAGCGGGAGACCTTGATACGCAGTATTTT.

This clone was seen a few times. This chain connects TRBV20-1 to TRBJ2-5; D gene unclear. Germline V CDR1 and CDR2: DFQATT, SNEGSKA (reference sequence). This CDR3 is 11 amino acids long. V dropped 5 bases and J dropped 2 bases, with 6 bases sitting between them. The CDR3 loop is CSAHGQETQYF. The CDR3 nucleotides are TGCAGTGCTCACGGGCAAGAGACCCAGTACTTC.

The chain is built from TRBV5-4 and TRBJ2-1; TRBD2 matches 9 bases. Per the germline V gene, CDR1 is SGHNT and CDR2 is YYREEE (reference sequence). With 0 bases clipped from V and 5 bases from J, the junction kept 6 bases outside the gene matches. CDR3 length equals 16 residues. The CDR3 DNA follows: TGTGCCAGCAGCTTGGCTCTGGCGGGAGGGGACAATGAGCAGTTCTTC. Its translation is CASSLALAGGDNEQFF.

This chain connects TRBV28 to TRBJ2-7; unclear D gene. CDR3 length: 15 residues. Germline CDR1 MDHEN, CDR2 SYDVKM. Trimming left V 5 bases short and J 4 bases short, with 18 bases between. CDR3 nucleotides: TGTGCCAGCAGTCTATCACCGGGCCATCTATACGAGCAGTACTTC. Its protein is CASSLSPGHLYEQYF.

The chain links TRBV6-1 to TRBJ2-2, with TRBD2 matching over 7 bases. The CDR3 totals 13 residues. The junction had 3 bases not matched to a gene; V was cut back by 7 bases and J by 4 bases. CDR1 and CDR2 from the germline V gene are MNHNS and SASEGT. CDR3 bases: TGTGCCAGCACCCCTAGCGGCACCGGGGAGCTGTTTTTT. This gives the protein CASTPSGTGELFF.

The chain employs TRBV7-2 and TRBJ1-1; TRBD1 agrees at 11 bases. The trim removed 5 bases at V and 4 bases at J, leaving 6 bases unmatched. Germline assignment: CDR1 SGHTA and CDR2 FQGNSA. The length of the CDR3 is 15 residues. CDR3 in amino acids: CASSQHGTGGTEAFF. The CDR3 DNA reads as TGTGCCAGCAGCCAACACGGGACAGGGGGCACTGAAGCTTTCTTT. The full variable domain, with the rest looked up from reference TRBV7-2 and TRBJ1-1, is GAGVSQSPSNKVTEKGKDVELRCDPISGHTALYWYRQSLGQGLEFLIYFQGNSAPDKSGLPSDRFSAERTGGSVSTLTIQRTQQEDSAVYLCASSQHGTGGTEAFFGQGTRLTVV.

J is TRBJ2-3 and V is TRBV9; 12 positions agree with TRBD2. Unmatched junction bases numbered 9, after V lost 4 bases and J lost 6 bases. Germline-derived CDR1 and CDR2 are SGDLS and YYNGEE. This CDR3 has 16 amino acids. The CDR3 reads CASSPSTGTSGDTQYF. The CDR3 DNA reads as TGTGCCAGCAGCCCGAGCACTGGGACTAGCGGGGATACGCAGTATTTT.

The table lists this clone with a count of one. The chain joins TRBV19 to TRBJ2-1; 7 nucleotides match TRBD2. The trim removed 5 bases at V and 2 bases at J, leaving 3 bases unmatched. CDR1 and CDR2 from the germline V gene are LNHDA and SQIVND (reference sequence). The CDR3 has 14 residues. CDR3 sequence reads: CASSRRETYNEQFF. The CDR3 DNA sequence: TGTGCCAGTAGTCGGCGGGAGACCTACAATGAGCAGTTCTTC.

J is TRBJ2-3 and V is TRBV10-3; D not resolved. This CDR3 has 12 amino acids. From germline, CDR1 is ENHRY and CDR2 SYGVKD. V lost 8 bases, J lost 2 bases, and 8 bases lay in between. Here the CDR3 reads CAIGRNTDTQYF. CDR3 nucleotide sequence: TGTGCCATCGGGCGGAACACAGATACGCAGTATTTT.

On this clone itself: This CDR3 is also generated by other DNA sequences in the sample. The chain links TRBV28 to TRBJ2-6, with D unclear. CDR3 length equals 14 residues. Trimming took 6 bases from V and 4 from J, leaving 10 bases between them. Germline V CDR1 and CDR2: MDHEN, SYDVKM. The CDR3 here is CASSSPLGANVLTF. The CDR3 nucleotides read TGTGCCAGCAGCTCCCCTCTGGGGGCCAACGTCCTGACTTTC.